This TCR beta chain came from a study of cytomegalovirus exposure and HLA in healthy donors. Regarding this clone: Its antigen is unidentified.

General study points: For TCR beta chains, V- and J-gene trimming was later linked to a missense DCLRE1C variant. At a 0.05 false discovery rate, a later analysis found about 17,000 TCR beta sequences to be associated with HLA alleles. Many donors carried some public TCRs, although rarity characterized most TCR sequences.

The primer mix had 60 Vbeta and 13 Jbeta primers. Sequencing used immunoSEQ multiplex PCR; TCRdb keeps in-frame clones, though not all of them. The sample consists of 73,000 or so clones, about 81% of them appearing once. The receptor was derived from a human donor in good health. Sequences were obtained from PBMCs.

CDR3 sequence (DNA): TGTGCCAGCAGTCTCCGAGGAGTGAACACTGAAGCTTTCTTT. As protein: CASSLRGVNTEAFF. The chain is built from TRBV27 and TRBJ1-1; unclear D gene. CDR1 is MNHEY, CDR2 SMNVEV, per germline (reference sequence). Trimming removed 5 bases from V and 0 bases from J, with 10 bases in between. CDR3 length: 14 amino acids.